This T cell receptor (beta chain) is drawn from a study of identical twins' blood T cells. Study in general: Some 48 million reads came from roughly 12 libraries, six alpha, six beta.

Libraries were made from RNA as TCR cDNA, using a modified protocol. Original handling: Each donor had about 100,000 to nearly 550,000 clonotypes. TCRdb reprocessed the 5' RACE reads with MiXCR, giving one entry per CDR3 protein. The V and J calls and clone size come from TCRdb's table, not from the authors' own analysis. This sample has a few hundred thousand distinct CDR3 sequences, with about 28% found just once. Germline V gives CDR1 DFQATT, CDR2 SNEGSKA (reference sequence). V lost 7 bases and J lost 5; bases outside the gene matches: 8. The CDR3 is 13 amino acids. Input material: PBMCs. The sequence derives from a woman between 18 and 49 years old in good health. The rearrangement joins TRBV20-1 to TRBJ2-1, with TRBD2 matching over 7 bases. Here the CDR3 DNA reads TGCAGTGTACGAAGCGGGGCCCACAATGAGCAGTTCTTC. It encodes CSVRSGAHNEQFF.